These T cell receptor beta chains were read from a single sample in a study of human T cells and chemical hapten exposure. TCRdb re-derived calls from the RACE reads in MiXCR, one entry per CDR3 protein. The sample carries 100,000 to 150,000 distinct CDR3 sequences, roughly 15% recorded once. Sequencing used whole blood, obtained in connection with sensitization to the hapten diphenylcyclopropenone (DPC). The source of these receptors is a man younger than 35 with alopecia areata. Some clones in this sample may be carry-over from other donors' samples. The conserved cysteine and the conserved F or W are not part of the CDR3 here. Each record gives: clone size, V gene, D gene, CDR3 protein. D genes are given only for firm matches. Clone size is not always given. Where it is, it says once, few, many or a class for expanded clones.

>few|TRBV24-1|NA
ATSGKGRLEQF
>many|TRBV24-1|TRBD2
ATSEPGTSYEQY
>NA|TRBV4-1|NA
ASSRPTGNYGYT
>few|TRBV6-5|NA
ASSYSYNREAEAF
>few|TRBV2|TRBD1
ASKHRGAEAF
>many|TRBV9|NA
ASSPRVGVWTEAF
>NA|TRBV5-1|NA
ASSLAGQTHGYT
>many|TRBV5-1|NA
ASSLAGSHQETQY
>many|TRBV7-9|NA
ASSLEGGFSTDTQY
>few|TRBV6-2/TRBV6-3|NA
ASRTPDRGNTIY
>NA|TRBV2|NA
ASSESVVRDNQPQH
>few|TRBV9|NA
ASSALIGELF
>NA|TRBV29-1|TRBD1
SVEGTGREQF
>many|TRBV7-3|NA
ASSLMPGSNSPLH
>few|TRBV19|NA
ASSPLHRATNEKLF
>few|TRBV6-4|TRBD1
ASSEKQGAHSPLH
>many|TRBV29-1|NA
SVSQENTGELF
>few|TRBV9|TRBD1
ASSVVGTGELY
>NA|TRBV20-1|NA
SARDPRLETQY
>few|TRBV20-1|TRBD1
SARDWARDSREQY
>many|TRBV2|NA
ASSEAPYNQPQH
>many|TRBV9|TRBD1
ASSPPTGDNTEAF
>few|TRBV6-5|TRBD1
ASTPGTVSTDTQY
>few|TRBV11-2|TRBD1
ASTLDRDGTDTQY
>few|TRBV29-1|NA
SVEDVDTQY
>NA|TRBV5-4|NA
ASSLAGYEQF
>few|TRBV6-2/TRBV6-3|NA
ASSYRGQSNQPQH
>NA|TRBV4-3|TRBD2
ASSPSLAGEKDTQY
>NA|TRBV28|TRBD1
ASSLGQVRGNTIY
>few|TRBV27|NA
ASSSWTESNTEAF
>NA|TRBV10-3|TRBD2
AISESERGGQDTQY
>NA|TRBV7-2|TRBD2
ASSSHSGAYQETQY
>NA|TRBV2|TRBD2
ASTSTGLWYDTQY
>many|TRBV12-3/TRBV12-4|NA
ASSLGSEAF
>NA|TRBV11-2|NA
ASSLGVTQY
>few|TRBV20-1|NA
SASPGASYNEQF
>NA|TRBV11-2|NA
ASSGIRRFRNYGYT
>few|TRBV7-6|TRBD2
ASSLGSGGANEQF
>once|TRBV29-1|NA
SVPGPGNQPQH
>NA|TRBV14|NA
ASSQHLIGGNEQF
>NA|TRBV11-2|TRBD1
ASSLGTLGTVDEQY
>few|TRBV20-1|TRBD1
SARPGQGVTEAF